The rows below give T cell receptor beta chains drawn from one sample of a study of cytomegalovirus exposure and HLA in healthy donors. Generated by immunoSEQ multiplex PCR, the TCRdb table keeps only in-frame clones and is missing some. Counted here are approximately 190,000 clones, more than 75% occurring once; the ten biggest clones make up about 0.8%. Material for sequencing was PBMCs. The receptors originated from a young woman in good health and CMV-seronegative. The CDR3 runs from the conserved cysteine through the conserved F or W. The order of the fields is V gene, D gene, clone size, J gene, CDR3 protein, CDR3 DNA. D genes are given only for firm matches. For some rows the clone size is stated as once, few or many, or as a class when expanded; others skip it.

>TRBV11-2|-|-|TRBJ2-5
CASSLVSRRQETQYF
TGTGCCAGCAGCTTAGTCTCAAGGAGACAAGAGACCCAGTACTTC
>TRBV20-1|-|-|TRBJ1-5
CSVGHQPQHF
TGCAGTGTTGGACACCAGCCCCAGCATTTT
>TRBV5-1|-|-|TRBJ2-5
CASRLGFQETQYF
TGCGCCAGCCGTCTCGGGTTCCAAGAGACCCAGTACTTC
>TRBV2|-|few|TRBJ2-7
CASNLGQYYEQYF
TGTGCCAGCAACCTTGGACAATACTACGAGCAGTACTTC
>TRBV23-1|-|-|TRBJ2-5
CASTNLLRETQYF
TGCGCCAGCACCAACCTACTTCGGGAGACCCAGTACTTC
>TRBV5-1|TRBD1|-|TRBJ1-1
CASTIQDRANTEAFF
TGCGCCAGCACCATCCAGGACAGGGCGAACACTGAAGCTTTCTTT
>TRBV7-3|-|-|TRBJ2-1
CASSWRRVAEQFF
TGTGCCAGCAGCTGGCGCAGGGTTGCGGAGCAGTTCTTC
>TRBV7-2|TRBD1|-|TRBJ2-5
CASSLRWQGVAETQYF
TGTGCCAGCAGCTTAAGGTGGCAGGGGGTAGCGGAGACCCAGTACTTC
>TRBV5-6|TRBD1|-|TRBJ1-4
CASSRGQDLNEKLFF
TGTGCCAGCAGCAGGGGACAGGATCTTAATGAAAAACTGTTTTTT
>TRBV27|-|once|TRBJ1-5
CASSSPISNQPQHF
TGTGCCAGCAGTTCCCCTATTAGCAATCAGCCCCAGCATTTT
>TRBV7-9|-|few|TRBJ1-5
CASSLGDTSNQPQHF
TGTGCCAGCAGCTTAGGGGACACAAGCAATCAGCCCCAGCATTTT
>TRBV6-5|TRBD1|few|TRBJ2-5
CASSLDRVYQETQYF
TGTGCCAGCAGCCTGGACAGGGTCTACCAAGAGACCCAGTACTTC
>TRBV29-1|TRBD1|-|TRBJ2-1
CSVVPGTGVNEQFF
TGCAGCGTTGTCCCCGGGACAGGGGTTAATGAGCAGTTCTTC
>TRBV27|TRBD1|-|TRBJ1-1
CASSLQGAHTEAFF
TGTGCCAGCAGTTTACAGGGGGCGCACACTGAAGCTTTCTTT
>TRBV7-9|-|once|TRBJ2-6
CASSLQGAGANVLTF
TGTGCCAGCAGCCTACAGGGTGCTGGGGCCAACGTCCTGACTTTC
>TRBV11-2|TRBD2|-|TRBJ2-3
CASSLAAGVGWTDTQYF
TGTGCCAGCAGCTTAGCAGCGGGAGTGGGTTGGACAGATACGCAGTATTTT
>TRBV6-1|-|-|TRBJ1-2
CASNGGGGGYTF
TGTGCCAGCAACGGGGGAGGAGGTGGCTACACCTTC
>TRBV5-8|-|-|TRBJ2-5
CASSLGRSWQETQYF
TGTGCCAGCAGCTTGGGGAGGTCTTGGCAAGAGACCCAGTACTTC
>TRBV28|-|-|TRBJ2-7
CASSLFPGTPHEQYF
TGTGCCAGCAGTTTATTTCCAGGGACACCCCACGAGCAGTACTTC
>TRBV2|-|-|TRBJ1-5
CASKFEGTNNQPQHF
TGTGCCAGCAAATTTGAGGGGACAAATAACCAGCCCCAGCATTTT